The 17 T cell receptor beta chains below were found in one sample sequenced in a study of T cell responses to AZD1222 COVID-19 vaccine. Assay: immunoSEQ multiplex PCR; the TCRdb copy retains only in-frame clones and omits some. The sample contains over 60,000 clones, 79% of which appear only once. This specimen was peripheral blood, taken on day 0 of MenACWY control vaccination. The receptors originated from an adult in good health.

The chain combines TRBV28 with TRBJ1-3; 8 nucleotides match TRBD1. Germline CDR1 and CDR2: MDHEN and SYDVKM. J lost 4 bases, V lost 6 bases, and 5 bases had no gene match. The CDR3 has 14 amino acids. CDR3 coding DNA: TGTGCCAGCAGAAAACAGGGGGGCGGAAACACCATATATTTT. This encodes CASRKQGGGNTIYF.

This chain links TRBV19 with TRBJ1-2; unclear D gene. V gave up 3 bases and J gave up 0 bases, with 11 bases separating them. The CDR3 runs to 15 residues. Germline values: CDR1 LNHDA, CDR2 SQIVND (reference sequence). The CDR3 sequence is CASSMERGSNYGYTF. CDR3 in DNA: TGTGCCAGTAGTATGGAGCGCGGCTCTAACTATGGCTACACCTTC.

This sequence joins TRBV28 and TRBJ1-3; D unclear. CDR3 length: 14 residues. Trimming removed 2 bases at V and 2 bases at J, with 7 bases between. In germline, CDR1 is MDHEN, CDR2 SYDVKM. The CDR3 DNA sequence: TGTGCCAGCAGTTTAACCCAAACTGGAAACACCATATATTTT. Protein product: CASSLTQTGNTIYF.

The chain employs TRBV2 and TRBJ2-3; D unclear. Trimming pared 4 bases from V and 5 bases from J, leaving 16 bases between. This CDR3 region has 15 residues. Germline V gives CDR1 SNHLY, CDR2 FYNNEI. CDR3 nucleotides: TGTGCCAGCAGTGGAGTCTTCGGAGTCGGAGATACGCAGTATTTT. This sequence encodes CASSGVFGVGDTQYF.

This chain links TRBV19 with TRBJ1-2, with D hard to call. The germline CDR1 and CDR2 sequences are LNHDA and SQIVND (reference sequence). The V end lost 1 base, the J end lost 4 bases, and 10 bases lay between the germline ends. This CDR3 contains 14 residues. The CDR3 DNA reads as TGTGCCAGTAGTATAGGAGAGGCGCCCTATGGCTACACCTTC. Residues: CASSIGEAPYGYTF.

V and J are TRBV28 and TRBJ2-1, with D unclear. CDR1 is MDHEN, CDR2 SYDVKM, per germline. The CDR3 has 15 amino acids. V was trimmed by 7 bases and J by 4 bases, leaving 17 bases between them. The DNA for the CDR3 is TGTGCCAGCATTCCTGGACCGCGAACTTACAATGAGCAGTTCTTC. Encoded protein: CASIPGPRTYNEQFF.

The rearrangement links TRBV27 to TRBJ2-7; 7 bases are a match to TRBD1. J lost 0 bases, V lost 6 bases, and 5 bases had no gene match. The germline V gene encodes CDR1 MNHEY and CDR2 SMNVEV (reference sequence). The CDR3 covers 14 residues. CDR3 amino acids: CASREDRSSYEQYF. The CDR3 region has the DNA TGTGCCAGCAGGGAGGACAGGAGCTCCTACGAGCAGTACTTC.

The rearrangement links TRBV9 to TRBJ2-3, with no clear D. Between the trimmed V and J ends, which lost 0 bases and 2 bases, there was a span of 7 bases. The CDR3 consists of 14 residues. Germline V gene sequence: CDR1 SGDLS, CDR2 YYNGEE. The CDR3 DNA sequence: TGTGCCAGCAGCGTAGGCAGCCTCACAGATACGCAGTATTTT. The encoded protein is CASSVGSLTDTQYF.

The J gene is TRBJ1-5, the V gene TRBV28, with D hard to call. Germline V gives CDR1 MDHEN, CDR2 SYDVKM. Trimming took 1 base from V and 5 from J, leaving 12 bases between them. This CDR3 contains 15 residues. CDR3 DNA: TGTGCCAGCAGTTTATTTGTAGTAGGTGATCAGCCCCAGCATTTT. Its translation: CASSLFVVGDQPQHF. The full variable domain, rest sourced from reference TRBV28 and TRBJ1-5, is DVKVTQSSRYLVKRTGEKVFLECVQDMDHENMFWYRQDPGLGLRLIYFSYDVKMKEKGDIPEGYSVSREKKERFSLILESASTNQTSMYLCASSLFVVGDQPQHFGDGTRLSIL.

The chain carries TRBV11-3 and TRBJ2-3, with 8 nucleotides matching TRBD2. The CDR3 length is 12 residues. The V and J ends lost 5 bases and 9 bases, in that order; junction bases with no gene match: 4. Germline-derived CDR1 and CDR2 are SGHNT and YENEEA. CDR3 region: CASSLSGETQYF. CDR3 nucleotide sequence: TGTGCCAGCAGCCTTAGCGGGGAGACGCAGTATTTT.

This chain joins TRBV9 and TRBJ2-2; 10 bases are shared with TRBD1. Germline loops: CDR1 SGDLS, CDR2 YYNGEE. The J segment lost 5 bases and the V segment lost 3 bases, leaving 13 bases of the junction unmatched. This CDR3 spans 18 amino acids. CDR3 residues: CASSAERTGQGGTGELFF. The CDR3 nucleotides read TGTGCCAGCAGCGCTGAGAGAACCGGACAGGGGGGAACCGGGGAGCTGTTTTTT. The full variable domain, rest sourced from reference TRBV9 and TRBJ2-2, is DSGVTQTPKHLITATGQRVTLRCSPRSGDLSVYWYQQSLDQGLQFLIQYYNGEERAKGNILERFSAQQFPDLHSELNLSSLELGDSALYFCASSAERTGQGGTGELFFGEGSRLTVL.

V gene TRBV28 combines with J gene TRBJ2-3; D not resolved. The CDR3 spans 14 residues. Trimming stripped 3 bases from V and 2 bases from J, with 9 bases between. From germline, CDR1 is MDHEN and CDR2 SYDVKM. The CDR3 coding sequence is TGTGCCAGCAGTTTCCAATCCTCCACAGATACGCAGTATTTT. This codes for CASSFQSSTDTQYF.

The gene calls are TRBV6-5 and TRBJ1-1; tentative D call: TRBD1 (6 bases). From germline, CDR1 is MNHEY and CDR2 SVGAGI. Trimming took off 8 bases at V and 6 bases at J, with 13 bases between the two ends. The CDR3 is 12 residues long. The CDR3 DNA follows: TGTGCCAGCGGCCCGAGGGGGGCTGAAGCTTTCTTT. Protein sequence: CASGPRGAEAFF.

The chain uses TRBV2 and TRBJ2-2; 10 bases are shared with TRBD1. The CDR3 consists of 14 residues. Trimming removed 5 bases from V and 7 bases from J; junction bases left unmatched: 4. Per germline, CDR1 SNHLY and CDR2 FYNNEI. CDR3 bases: TGTGCCAGCAGTTCCGGGACAGGGGTCGGGGAGCTGTTTTTT. Protein: CASSSGTGVGELFF.

This chain uses TRBV7-2 with TRBJ1-3; TRBD1 agrees at 8 bases. Germline trimming cut 5 bases from V and 3 bases from J; bases unmatched to any gene: 6. The CDR3 has 15 residues. The V gene's germline CDR1 is SGHTA and CDR2 FQGNSA. The CDR3 DNA sequence: TGTGCCAGCAGCATTCCCGGGACAGGTGGAAACACCATATATTTT. Protein product: CASSIPGTGGNTIYF.

J is TRBJ2-7 and V is TRBV3-1 (or the pseudogene TRBV3-2); D perhaps matches TRBD2 (5 bases). The CDR3 sequence is 13 residues long. V gave up 3 bases and J gave up 7 bases, with 13 bases separating them. Germline CDR1 and CDR2: LGHDT and YNNKEL (reference sequence). CDR3: CASSHRGSGEQYF. CDR3 nucleotide sequence: TGTGCCAGCAGCCATAGAGGGTCTGGGGAGCAGTACTTC.

This clone was recorded once. The chain has TRBV5-1 and TRBJ1-2; tentatively, D is TRBD1 (6 bases). The CDR3 covers 14 residues. V was cut by 1 base and J by 4 bases, with 11 bases left in between. Germline-derived CDR1 and CDR2 are SGHRS and YFSETQ. The CDR3 protein is CASSLRPGAYGYTF. CDR3 bases: TGCGCCAGCAGCTTGAGGCCGGGGGCCTATGGCTACACCTTC.